This T cell receptor beta chain was recorded in a study of beta chain features in type 1 diabetes (dated by TCRdb to 2017 to 2018). As for the study more broadly: Mean age, gender distribution, total cell number and subset yield were not different between patients and healthy donors. The study compared TCRB repertoires of sorted circulating CD4+ T cell subsets between recently diagnosed type 1 diabetes patients and matched healthy donors. Across all samples, approximately 100 million sorted cells were examined, and cell number per subset correlated strongly with RNA yield. Naive and central memory subsets were obtained from all 30 or so donors, but regulatory and stem cell-like memory subsets were isolated from only 8 patients and 8 healthy donors.

The entire isolated RNA was reverse transcribed using the High Capacity cDNA Reverse Transcription Kit, and thus expressed TCRB transcripts were sequenced. Deep immunoSEQ sequencing was applied to naive, central memory and regulatory T cell samples, giving an average of roughly 3.5 million total reads per sample. Sorted cells were lysed in RLT buffer, and RNA was extracted using DNase-treated RNeasy Micro or Mini kits according to cell number. Each cell subset was processed separately to prevent cross-contamination, with patient and healthy donor samples processed together. The immunoSEQ multiplex PCR was used to amplify TCRB sequences from cDNA, yielding 87-bp fragments that span the CDR3 region. Sequencing of the amplicons was done on the Illumina HiSeq platform. Per the original workflow: Synthetic template baselines were used to correct PCR bias computationally, reads within Hamming distance 2 were collapsed together, and singletons that could not be merged were discarded. Reads were aligned to IMGT to assign V, D and J genes, CDR3 length, and insertions or deletions at six rearrangement sites. Within each subset, clonotype counts were normalized to sorted cell number, and only after that were true diversity and Gini coefficients computed with the tcR R package. The overlap coefficient, calculated on TCRB nucleotide sequences, was used to quantify repertoire sharing. As a proxy for the pre-selection repertoire, out-of-frame TCRB sequences from naive cells were analyzed. The table was pulled from immuneACCESS by TCRdb, which kept in-frame rearrangements only. Such tables lose some clones; where checked, under half of the loss comes from unresolved V genes, and the rest has no known cause. V, J and clone size were drawn from that table, and D and trimming were deduced from the DNA. Here the sample has 280,000 or so clones; over 12% occur a single time. Jointly, the top ten make up roughly 0.015% of the sample.

This clone was detected only a few times. It has no known antigen specificity. Base qualities are missing; no much larger clone stands one base away. Each donor gave one peripheral blood draw, approximately 100 mL on average, collected into heparinised tubes. Naive, central memory, regulatory and stem cell-like memory CD4+ T cells were sorted on a BD FACSAria II using a panel including CD45RO, CCR7, CD25, CD127, CD95 and CD27. Purity was above 98% for every sorted population. PBMCs were isolated immediately by Lymphoprep density gradient centrifugation and stained directly without culture. So that batch effects would be minimized, each experiment stained and sorted samples in pairs, pairing one healthy donor with one patient. V is reduced by 5 bases and J by 5 bases, leaving a spacing of 15 bases between them. CDR1 and CDR2, looked up from the germline V gene, are SGHTA and FQGNSA. CDR3 length: 14 amino acids, cysteine to phenylalanine. Left in the record is the CDR3 DNA by itself, 42 bases read in frame from the first base.

Beyond this particular receptor, the publication reports: Shorter templates might be favored by PCR, yet because patient and control samples were amplified and corrected together, any such skew would affect both groups equally. Type 1 diabetes patients showed a moderate but significant shortening of TCRB CDR3 length in all four CD4+ subsets. At VDJ recombination sites, type 1 diabetes patients had fewer insertions and more deleted nucleotides, which implies abnormalities in thymic rearrangement. Because the HLA sub-analyses included only small numbers of individuals, any influence of HLA type on TCRB rearrangement was left unresolved. Naive, central memory and regulatory TCRB repertoires appeared more similar among patients than among healthy donors. Because cDNA was sequenced instead of genomic DNA, highly expressing activated cells could be over-represented, though the groups showed no difference in activation or CD3 levels.

This TCR came from a man between 18 and 35 years old with type 1 diabetes. The sequenced sample was naive CD4+ T cells from blood. This specimen's cell subset or site label, interpreted: true naive CD4+ T cells. The chain is made from TRBV7-2 and TRBJ2-5, with a tentative D gene TRBD1 over 5 matching bases. This receptor carries the CDR3 CASSRIQGSETQYF. The sequenced DNA is TGTGCCAGCAGCCGCATTCAGGGATCGGAGACCCAGTACTTC. The CDR3 plus the reference TRBV7-2 and TRBJ2-5 genes for the other parts give the full variable domain: GAGVSQSPSNKVTEKGKDVELRCDPISGHTALYWYRQSLGQGLEFLIYFQGNSAPDKSGLPSDRFSAERTGGSVSTLTIQRTQQEDSAVYLCASSRIQGSETQYFGPGTRLLVL.